What follows are 26 T cell receptor beta chains derived from one specimen sequenced in a study of control samples from healthy donors and cancer patients. The method was immunoSEQ multiplex PCR; TCRdb's version includes in-frame clones alone and lacks a portion of them. Of 150,000 to 200,000 clones in the sample, approximately 86% were seen once. The source material was blood. The receptors come from a man aged 18 to 30 in good health.

The chain joins TRBV7-2 to TRBJ2-1; TRBD1 matches 8 bases. The ends lost 1 base at V and 4 bases at J; junction bases unmatched: 3. Germline CDR1 SGHTA, CDR2 FQGNSA. This CDR3 spans 15 amino acids. Here the CDR3 DNA reads TGTGCCAGCAGCTTAGGTGGACAGGGTTACAATGAGCAGTTCTTC. Residues: CASSLGGQGYNEQFF. The entire variable domain, with the rest obtained from reference TRBV7-2 and TRBJ2-1, is as follows: GAGVSQSPSNKVTEKGKDVELRCDPISGHTALYWYRQSLGQGLEFLIYFQGNSAPDKSGLPSDRFSAERTGGSVSTLTIQRTQQEDSAVYLCASSLGGQGYNEQFFGPGTRLTVL.

This chain links TRBV18 with TRBJ2-2, with D possibly matching TRBD2 (5 bases). V was pared by 1 base and J by 0 bases, with 15 bases between. There are 18 residues in the CDR3. The germline CDR1 and CDR2 sequences are KGHSH and LQKENI. The CDR3 DNA follows: TGTGCCAGCTCACCACTCTATAGCAGACTATCGAACACCGGGGAGCTGTTTTTT. This sequence encodes CASSPLYSRLSNTGELFF.

CDR3 loop: CASSLDLSGGNYGYTF. DNA of the CDR3: TGTGCCAGCAGCTTAGATCTGTCAGGGGGAAACTATGGCTACACCTTC. This chain links TRBV7-2 with TRBJ1-2, with 7 nucleotides matching TRBD1. Trimming took 1 base from V and 2 from J; bases not matched to a gene: 7. Germline V gene data show CDR1 as SGHTA and CDR2 as FQGNSA. The CDR3 covers 16 residues.

The chain couples TRBV7-8 to TRBJ1-2, with D tentatively TRBD1 (5 bases). Trimming stripped 1 base from V and 4 bases from J, with 13 bases between. The CDR3 is 15 amino acids. Germline CDR1 and CDR2: SGHVS and FQNEAQ. The chain's CDR3 is CASSLEAGIGYGYTF. The CDR3 DNA follows: TGTGCCAGCAGCTTAGAGGCAGGGATAGGCTATGGCTACACCTTC.

The rearrangement links TRBV7-9 to TRBJ1-2; 8 bases line up with TRBD1. V trimming: 4 bases; J trimming: 3 bases; junction bases outside the gene matches: 7. This CDR3 spans 15 amino acids. Per germline, CDR1 SEHNR and CDR2 FQNEAQ (reference sequence). CDR3 sequence (DNA): TGTGCCAGCAGCTCATTCCAGGGGGCCGACTATGGCTACACCTTC. Translation: CASSSFQGADYGYTF.

J is TRBJ2-2 and V is TRBV6-5; TRBD1 or TRBD2 may be the D gene (5 bases each). Germline V gene lookup returns CDR1 MNHEY and CDR2 SVGAGI. The ends were cut back, 5 bases at V and 0 bases at J, with 10 bases in the middle. The CDR3 has 15 residues. The chain's CDR3 is CASSPGTANTGELFF. The CDR3 DNA follows: TGTGCCAGCAGTCCGGGGACGGCGAACACCGGGGAGCTGTTTTTT.

The chain is built from TRBV30 and TRBJ2-7; 12 nucleotides match TRBD2. CDR3 length: 15 residues. The trim removed 0 bases at V and 6 bases at J, leaving 6 bases unmatched. Germline assignment: CDR1 GTSNPN and CDR2 SVGIG (reference sequence). CDR3 nucleotides: TGTGCCTGGAGTGTACAGGGACTAGCGGGCGCCGAGCAGTACTTC. Its protein product is CAWSVQGLAGAEQYF.

CDR3 loop: CASSTIMVGYTF. In nucleotides, the CDR3 is TGTGCCAGCAGTACGATAATGGTGGGCTACACCTTC. V is TRBV28 and J is TRBJ1-2, with D unclear. CDR1 is MDHEN, CDR2 SYDVKM, per germline. Trimming left V 5 bases short and J 8 bases short, with 12 bases between. There are 12 residues in the CDR3.

The V call is TRBV6-5, the J call TRBJ1-5; perhaps TRBD1 as D (5 bases). V lost 6 bases, J lost 3 bases, and 15 bases lay in between. The CDR3 is 15 amino acids. From germline, CDR1 is MNHEY and CDR2 SVGAGI. The CDR3 nucleotides read TGTGCCAGCAGGGACAACCGGGGCTACAATCAGCCCCAGCATTTT. Translation gives CASRDNRGYNQPQHF.

V usage is TRBV5-1 and J usage is TRBJ1-2; D remains ambiguous. Germline lookup yields CDR1 SGHRS and CDR2 YFSETQ. V was cut by 0 bases and J by 0 bases, with 3 bases left in between. CDR3 length: 13 residues. As DNA, the CDR3 is TGCGCCAGCAGCTTGGCCCCTAACTATGGCTACACCTTC. Residues: CASSLAPNYGYTF.

This sequence joins TRBV27 and TRBJ2-2; the D gene could be TRBD1 or TRBD2 (5 bases each). CDR3 length: 14 amino acids. V lost 4 bases to trimming and J lost 0 bases, with 6 bases between them. The germline gives CDR1 MNHEY, CDR2 SMNVEV (reference sequence). CDR3: CASSWGTNTGELFF. The CDR3 bases are TGTGCCAGCAGTTGGGGGACGAACACCGGGGAGCTGTTTTTT.

The chain carries TRBV28 and TRBJ1-3, with D maybe TRBD1 (6 bases). This CDR3 is built from 14 residues. With 4 bases removed from V and 2 bases from J, the gap between germline ends came to 9 bases. Germline V lookup: CDR1 MDHEN, CDR2 SYDVKM. DNA of the CDR3: TGTGCCAGCAGTTCACAGGGACCTGGAAACACCATATATTTT. Translated, it gives CASSSQGPGNTIYF.

This rearrangement joins TRBV20-1 to TRBJ2-3; D is possibly TRBD2 (5 bases). The CDR3 consists of 11 residues. Germline values: CDR1 DFQATT, CDR2 SNEGSKA (reference sequence). V was trimmed by 3 bases and J by 9 bases, leaving 10 bases between them. This CDR3 is CSASIRGTQYF. The CDR3, as DNA: TGCAGTGCTAGTATTCGAGGGACGCAGTATTTT.

The V gene is TRBV6-5, the J gene TRBJ1-1; no reliable D call. The CDR3 length is 14 residues. V gave up 5 bases and J gave up 4 bases, with 14 bases separating them. The germline gives CDR1 MNHEY, CDR2 SVGAGI. The CDR3 sequence: CASSISPGSTEAFF. DNA for the CDR3: TGTGCCAGCAGTATAAGCCCAGGAAGCACTGAAGCTTTCTTT.

The sample holds one count of this clone. This chain joins TRBV11-2 and TRBJ2-2, with 8 bases lining up with TRBD2. Germline V gene lookup returns CDR1 SGHAT and CDR2 FQNNGV. The CDR3 sequence is 15 residues long. The trim removed 5 bases at V and 6 bases at J, leaving 8 bases unmatched. The chain's CDR3 is CASSPRSGVAGELFF. The CDR3 nucleotides read TGTGCCAGCAGCCCACGTAGCGGGGTGGCCGGGGAGCTGTTTTTT.

The V gene is TRBV28, the J gene TRBJ2-3; 11 nucleotides line up with TRBD1. V dropped 4 bases and J dropped 5; count of bases not matched to a gene: 5. Per the germline V gene, CDR1 is MDHEN and CDR2 is SYDVKM. The CDR3 extends over 15 amino acids. CDR3 in amino acids: CASSSGTGGGDTQYF. As DNA, the CDR3 is TGTGCCAGCAGTTCCGGGACAGGGGGGGGAGATACGCAGTATTTT. The full variable domain, in which reference TRBV28 and TRBJ2-3 provide the parts outside the CDR3, is DVKVTQSSRYLVKRTGEKVFLECVQDMDHENMFWYRQDPGLGLRLIYFSYDVKMKEKGDIPEGYSVSREKKERFSLILESASTNQTSMYLCASSSGTGGGDTQYFGPGTRLTVL.

The chain links TRBV4-1 to TRBJ1-6; 8 bases match TRBD1. Per the germline V gene, CDR1 is MGHRA and CDR2 is YSYEKL. This CDR3 is built from 17 residues. The V gene end was trimmed by 7 bases and the J gene end by 1 base; junction bases not matched to a gene: 9. As DNA, the CDR3 is TGCGCCAGCACCGAAGGCAGGGGGCGATCCTATAATTCACCCCTCCACTTT. Translated, it gives CASTEGRGRSYNSPLHF.

The chain recombines TRBV4-3 with TRBJ2-1, with 8 nucleotides matching TRBD1. Germline V gene lookup returns CDR1 LGHNA and CDR2 YSLEER. The J segment lost 6 bases and the V segment lost 3 bases, leaving 10 bases of the junction unmatched. CDR3 size: 16 residues. The CDR3 DNA sequence: TGCGCCAGCAGCCACGCGGACAGGGTGCTTTCCAATGAGCAGTTCTTC. Protein: CASSHADRVLSNEQFF.

The chain recombines TRBV18 with TRBJ1-4, with TRBD1 as a possible D gene (5 bases). There are 14 residues in the CDR3. The V gene lost 6 bases and the J gene lost 4 bases, with 12 bases spanning the gap. Germline CDR1 is KGHSH and CDR2 is LQKENI. The CDR3 sequence is CASSPTGLNEKLFF. CDR3 DNA: TGTGCCAGCTCCCCGACGGGACTTAATGAAAAACTGTTTTTT.

The CDR3 sequence: CASRTSSGGGNIQYF. DNA for the CDR3: TGTGCCAGCAGAACTTCTAGCGGGGGGGGCAACATTCAGTACTTC. This chain joins TRBV6-6 and TRBJ2-4; TRBD2 aligns across 12 bases. J lost 7 bases, V lost 6 bases, and 7 bases had no gene match. Germline V gene lookup returns CDR1 MNHNY and CDR2 SVGAGI (reference sequence). CDR3 length: 15 amino acids.

The chain has TRBV7-6 and TRBJ2-3, with no clear D. The CDR3 covers 13 residues. V lost 3 bases and J 0 bases, leaving 4 bases between the germline ends. Germline-derived CDR1 and CDR2 are SGHVS and FNYEAQ. The DNA of the CDR3 is TGTGCCAGCAGCTTGGTAAGCACAGATACGCAGTATTTT. It is translated as CASSLVSTDTQYF.

This chain uses TRBV7-2 with TRBJ2-1; 12 bases map to TRBD1. This CDR3 has 17 residues. In germline, CDR1 is SGHTA, CDR2 FQGNSA. V gave up 0 bases and J gave up 9 bases; unmatched junction bases: 9. CDR3 sequence reads: CASSLAPPGQGAIEQFF. CDR3 DNA sequence: TGTGCCAGCAGCTTAGCCCCGCCGGGACAGGGGGCGATTGAGCAGTTCTTC.

The J gene is TRBJ1-6, the V gene TRBV6-2 or TRBV6-3; 10 bases agree with TRBD1. The CDR3 contains 17 residues. The ends lost 6 bases at V and 1 base at J; junction bases unmatched: 6. Germline loops: CDR1 MNHEY, CDR2 SVGEGT. DNA for the CDR3: TGTGCCAGCAGCAAAAGACAGGGGGCATCCTATAATTCACCCCTCCACTTT. It yields the protein CASSKRQGASYNSPLHF.

This chain connects TRBV3-1 (or the pseudogene TRBV3-2) to TRBJ2-7, with D maybe TRBD1 (7 bases). Trimming took 1 base from V and 3 from J, leaving 10 bases between them. The CDR3 length is 14 residues. Germline V gene sequence: CDR1 LGHDT, CDR2 YNNKEL (reference sequence). In DNA, the CDR3 is TGTGCCAGCAGCCAAGGACAGGGACTCTACGAGCAGTACTTC. Translating gives CASSQGQGLYEQYF.

The chain has TRBV13 and TRBJ1-6; D call uncertain. CDR1 and CDR2 (germline): PRHDT, FYEKMQ (reference sequence). V shed 4 bases and J shed 0 bases, with 10 bases lying between them. CDR3 size: 16 residues. The CDR3 DNA reads TGTGCCAGCAGCTCCGACGGGAGCTCCTATAATTCACCCCTCCACTTT. Encoded protein: CASSSDGSSYNSPLHF.

V is TRBV28 and J is TRBJ2-5, with D possibly TRBD1 on 5 matching bases. The CDR3 spans 15 residues. Germline assignment: CDR1 MDHEN and CDR2 SYDVKM. The germline V and J ends were trimmed by 1 base and 5 bases, with 14 bases remaining between them. The CDR3 spells CASSLFQGNGETQYF. The CDR3 DNA is TGTGCCAGCAGTTTATTCCAGGGTAACGGGGAGACCCAGTACTTC. The full variable domain, with the rest looked up from reference TRBV28 and TRBJ2-5, is DVKVTQSSRYLVKRTGEKVFLECVQDMDHENMFWYRQDPGLGLRLIYFSYDVKMKEKGDIPEGYSVSREKKERFSLILESASTNQTSMYLCASSLFQGNGETQYFGPGTRLLVL.